This T cell receptor beta chain was retrieved from a study of T cells in tuberculosis. Study background: In South Africa, adults with active tuberculosis were compared with IGRA-negative and latently infected IGRA-positive adolescents.

Assay: immunoSEQ multiplex PCR; the TCRdb copy retains only in-frame clones and omits some. The table has roughly 44,000 clones, 90% to 95% seen once; the top ten hold roughly 6.9%. Adolescents were screened for latent TB by skin test and IGRA. CDR3 length: 18 residues. Germline CDR1 SGHVS, CDR2 FQNEAQ. Germline trimming cut 3 bases from V and 5 bases from J; bases unmatched to any gene: 7. Input material: PBMCs. This rearrangement joins TRBV7-8 to TRBJ2-2; 15 positions agree with TRBD2. This TCR was recovered from a donor aged 10 to 29 with latent tuberculosis or without tuberculosis infection. The CDR3 loop is CASSFGLAGGPGTGELFF. The CDR3 bases are TGTGCCAGCAGCTTTGGACTAGCGGGAGGGCCGGGGACCGGGGAGCTGTTTTTT.